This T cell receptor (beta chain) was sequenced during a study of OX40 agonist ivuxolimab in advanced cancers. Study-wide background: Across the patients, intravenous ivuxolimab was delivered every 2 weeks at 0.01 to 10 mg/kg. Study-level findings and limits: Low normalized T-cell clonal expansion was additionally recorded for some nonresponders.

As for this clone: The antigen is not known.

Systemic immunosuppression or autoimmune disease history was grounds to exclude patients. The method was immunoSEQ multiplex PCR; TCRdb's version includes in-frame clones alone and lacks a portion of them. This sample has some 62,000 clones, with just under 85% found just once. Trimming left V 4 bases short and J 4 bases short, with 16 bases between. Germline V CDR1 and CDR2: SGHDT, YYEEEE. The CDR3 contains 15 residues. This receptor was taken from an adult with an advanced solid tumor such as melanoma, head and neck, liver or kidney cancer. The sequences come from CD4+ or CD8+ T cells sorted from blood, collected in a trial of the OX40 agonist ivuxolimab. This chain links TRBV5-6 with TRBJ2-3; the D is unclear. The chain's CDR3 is CASSEIMRFPDTQYF. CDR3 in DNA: TGTGCCAGCAGCGAGATAATGAGATTCCCAGATACGCAGTATTTT.